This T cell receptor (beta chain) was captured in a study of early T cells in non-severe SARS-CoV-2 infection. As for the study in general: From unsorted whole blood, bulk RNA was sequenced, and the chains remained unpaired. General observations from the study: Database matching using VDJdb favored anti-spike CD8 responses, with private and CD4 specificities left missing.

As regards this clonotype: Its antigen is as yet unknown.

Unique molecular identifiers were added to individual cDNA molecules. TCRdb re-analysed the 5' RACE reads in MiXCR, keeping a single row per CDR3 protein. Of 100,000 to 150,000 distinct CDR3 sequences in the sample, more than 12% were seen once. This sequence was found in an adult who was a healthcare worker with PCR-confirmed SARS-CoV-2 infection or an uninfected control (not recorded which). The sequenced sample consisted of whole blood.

The CDR3 DNA reads TGTGCCAGCAGCCCCCAGGGGCAGATGAACACTGAAGCTTTCTTT. This sequence encodes CASSPQGQMNTEAFF. V and J are TRBV7-9 and TRBJ1-1, with D maybe TRBD1 (6 bases). V was clipped by 5 bases and J by 0 bases, with 13 bases between them. The CDR3 has 15 amino acids. Germline V gene data show CDR1 as SEHNR and CDR2 as FQNEAQ (reference sequence).